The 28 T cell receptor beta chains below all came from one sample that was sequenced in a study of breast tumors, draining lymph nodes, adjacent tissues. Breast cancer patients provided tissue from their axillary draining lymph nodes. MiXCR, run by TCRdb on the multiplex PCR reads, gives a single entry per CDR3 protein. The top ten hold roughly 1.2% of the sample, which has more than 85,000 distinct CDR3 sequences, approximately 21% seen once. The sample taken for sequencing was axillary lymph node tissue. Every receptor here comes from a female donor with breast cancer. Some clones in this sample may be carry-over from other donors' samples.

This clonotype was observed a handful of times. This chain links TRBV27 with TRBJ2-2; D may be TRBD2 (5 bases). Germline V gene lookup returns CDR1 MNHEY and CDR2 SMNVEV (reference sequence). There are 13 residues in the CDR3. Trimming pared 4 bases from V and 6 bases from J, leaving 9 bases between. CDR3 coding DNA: TGTGCCAGCAGTTCGGGGTTCGCCGGGGAGCTGTTTTTT. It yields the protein CASSSGFAGELFF.

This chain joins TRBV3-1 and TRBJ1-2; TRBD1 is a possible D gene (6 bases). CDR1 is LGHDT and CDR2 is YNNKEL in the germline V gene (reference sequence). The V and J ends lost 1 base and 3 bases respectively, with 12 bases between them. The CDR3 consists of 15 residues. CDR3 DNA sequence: TGTGCCAGCAGCCAAGCCGGGACATTATACTATGGCTACACCTTC. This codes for CASSQAGTLYYGYTF.

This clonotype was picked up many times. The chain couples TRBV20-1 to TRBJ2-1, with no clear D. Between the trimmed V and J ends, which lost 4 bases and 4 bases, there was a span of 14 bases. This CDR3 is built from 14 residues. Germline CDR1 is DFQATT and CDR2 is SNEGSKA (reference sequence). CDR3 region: CSAKDPDIYNEQFF. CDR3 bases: TGCAGTGCTAAAGATCCCGATATTTACAATGAGCAGTTCTTC.

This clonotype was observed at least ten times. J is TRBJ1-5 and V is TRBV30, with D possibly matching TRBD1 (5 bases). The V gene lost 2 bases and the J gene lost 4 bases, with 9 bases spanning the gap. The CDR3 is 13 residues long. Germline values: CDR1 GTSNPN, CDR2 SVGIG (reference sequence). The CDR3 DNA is TGTGCCTGGAGTCTGGGGCCAAATCAGCCCCAGCATTTT. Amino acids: CAWSLGPNQPQHF.

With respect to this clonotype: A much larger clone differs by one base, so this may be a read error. CDR3 region: CASGRWASGTYEQYF. CDR3 sequence (DNA): TGTGCCAGCGGTCGGTGGGCTAGCGGGACTTACGAGCAGTACTTC. V and J are TRBV27 and TRBJ2-7; 9 positions agree with TRBD2. Unmatched junction bases numbered 12, after V lost 8 bases and J lost 4 bases. The CDR3 runs to 15 residues. Germline loops: CDR1 MNHEY, CDR2 SMNVEV (reference sequence).

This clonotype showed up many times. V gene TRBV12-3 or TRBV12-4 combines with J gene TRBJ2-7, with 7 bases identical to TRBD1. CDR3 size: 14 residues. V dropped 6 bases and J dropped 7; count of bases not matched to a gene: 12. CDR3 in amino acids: CASSHHDRVDEQYF. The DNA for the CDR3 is TGTGCCAGCAGCCACCACGACAGGGTGGATGAGCAGTACTTC.

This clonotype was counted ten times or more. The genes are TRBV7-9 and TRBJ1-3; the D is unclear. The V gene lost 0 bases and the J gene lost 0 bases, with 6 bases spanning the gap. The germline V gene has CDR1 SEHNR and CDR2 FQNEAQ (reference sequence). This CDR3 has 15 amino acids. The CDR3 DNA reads TGTGCCAGCAGCTTAGCGGGAGTCTCTGGAAACACCATATATTTT. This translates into CASSLAGVSGNTIYF.

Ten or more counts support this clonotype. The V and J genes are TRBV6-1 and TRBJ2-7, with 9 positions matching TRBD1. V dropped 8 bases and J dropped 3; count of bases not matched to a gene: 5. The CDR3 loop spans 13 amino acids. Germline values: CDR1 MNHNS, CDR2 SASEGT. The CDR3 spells CASGDRAFYEQYF. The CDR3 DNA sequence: TGTGCCAGCGGGGACAGGGCTTTCTACGAGCAGTACTTC.

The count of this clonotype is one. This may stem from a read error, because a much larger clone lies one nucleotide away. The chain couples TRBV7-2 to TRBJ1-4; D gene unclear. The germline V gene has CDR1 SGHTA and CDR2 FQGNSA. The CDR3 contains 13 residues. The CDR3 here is CASGTSTNEKLLF. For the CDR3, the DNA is TGTGCCAGCGGAACTTCAACTAATGAAAAACTGCTTTTT.

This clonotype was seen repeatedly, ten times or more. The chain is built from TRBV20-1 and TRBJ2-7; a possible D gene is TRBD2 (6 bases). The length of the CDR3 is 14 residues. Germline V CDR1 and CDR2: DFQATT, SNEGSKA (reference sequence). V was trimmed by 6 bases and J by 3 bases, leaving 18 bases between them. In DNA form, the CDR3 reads TGCAGTGCCGATCCGGGACTCTCTATCTACGAGCAGTACTTC. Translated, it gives CSADPGLSIYEQYF.

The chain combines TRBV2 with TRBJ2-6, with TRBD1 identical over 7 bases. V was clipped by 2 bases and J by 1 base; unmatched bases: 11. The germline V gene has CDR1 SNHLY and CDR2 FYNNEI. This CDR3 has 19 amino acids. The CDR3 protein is CASSERWTGTFSGANVLTF. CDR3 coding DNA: TGTGCCAGCAGTGAAAGGTGGACAGGAACGTTTTCTGGGGCCAACGTCCTGACTTTC.

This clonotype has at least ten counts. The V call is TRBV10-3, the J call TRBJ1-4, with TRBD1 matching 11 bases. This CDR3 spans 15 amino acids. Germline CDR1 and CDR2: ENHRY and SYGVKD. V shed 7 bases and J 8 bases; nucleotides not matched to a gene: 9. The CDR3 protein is CAINDGQGADEKLFF. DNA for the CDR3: TGTGCCATCAACGACGGACAGGGGGCGGACGAAAAACTGTTTTTT.

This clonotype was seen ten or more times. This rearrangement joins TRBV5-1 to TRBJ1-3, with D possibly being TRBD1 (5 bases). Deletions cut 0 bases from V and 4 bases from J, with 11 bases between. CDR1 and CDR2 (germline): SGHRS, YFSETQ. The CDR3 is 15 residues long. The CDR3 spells CASSLEAGTGNTIYF. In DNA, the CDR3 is TGCGCCAGCAGCTTGGAGGCAGGGACGGGAAACACCATATATTTT.

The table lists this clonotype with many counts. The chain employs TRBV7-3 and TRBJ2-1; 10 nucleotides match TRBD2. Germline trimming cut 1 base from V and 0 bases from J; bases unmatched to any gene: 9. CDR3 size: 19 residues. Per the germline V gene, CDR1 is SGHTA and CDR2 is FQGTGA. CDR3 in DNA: TGTGCCAGCAGCTTAAAAGCGGGAGGGGTCCGGGGCTCCTACAATGAGCAGTTCTTC. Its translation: CASSLKAGGVRGSYNEQFF.

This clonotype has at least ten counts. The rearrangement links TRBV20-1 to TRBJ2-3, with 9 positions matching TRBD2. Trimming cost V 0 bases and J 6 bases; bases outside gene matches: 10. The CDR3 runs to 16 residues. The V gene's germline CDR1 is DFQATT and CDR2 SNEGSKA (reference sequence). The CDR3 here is CSARDQGGGDSDTQYF. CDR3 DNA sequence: TGCAGTGCTAGAGATCAAGGCGGGGGGGACTCCGATACGCAGTATTTT.

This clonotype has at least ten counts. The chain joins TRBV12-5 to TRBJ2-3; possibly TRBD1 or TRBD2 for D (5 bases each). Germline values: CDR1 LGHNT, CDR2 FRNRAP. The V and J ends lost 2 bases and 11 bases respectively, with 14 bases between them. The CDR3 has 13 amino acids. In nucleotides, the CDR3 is TGTGCTAGTGGTTTGCGAAGGGACCCAGGGCAGTATTTT. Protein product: CASGLRRDPGQYF.

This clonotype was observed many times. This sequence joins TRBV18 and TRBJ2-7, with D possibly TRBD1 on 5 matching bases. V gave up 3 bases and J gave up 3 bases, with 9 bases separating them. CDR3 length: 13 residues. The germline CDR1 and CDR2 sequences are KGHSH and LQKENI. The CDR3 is CASSPDRNYEQYF. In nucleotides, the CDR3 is TGTGCCAGCTCACCTGACAGAAACTACGAGCAGTACTTC.

CDR3 bases: TGCAGTGCTAGAGTTAAGAGAGTCACTGAAGCTTTCTTT. Translation gives CSARVKRVTEAFF. V and J are TRBV20-1 and TRBJ1-1; D is uncertain. V shed 1 base and J shed 4 bases, with 10 bases lying between them. The germline V gene encodes CDR1 DFQATT and CDR2 SNEGSKA (reference sequence). The length of the CDR3 is 13 residues.

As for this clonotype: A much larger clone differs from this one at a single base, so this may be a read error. In nucleotides, the CDR3 is TGTGCCAGCAGCTTGCGGGCCCCTACTCCGCAGCCCCAGCATTTT. It is translated as CASSLRAPTPQPQHF. V gene TRBV5-6 combines with J gene TRBJ1-5; no clear D gene. Germline V CDR1 and CDR2: SGHDT, YYEEEE. This CDR3 has 15 amino acids. Between the trimmed V and J ends, which lost 1 base and 7 bases, there was a span of 15 bases.

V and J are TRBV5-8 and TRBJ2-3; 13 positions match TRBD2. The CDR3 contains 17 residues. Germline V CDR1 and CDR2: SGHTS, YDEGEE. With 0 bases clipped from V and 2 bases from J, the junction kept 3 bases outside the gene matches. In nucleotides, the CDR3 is TGTGCCAGCAGCTTGGAGGGACTAGCGGGACTCACAGATACGCAGTATTTT. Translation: CASSLEGLAGLTDTQYF.

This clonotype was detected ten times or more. CDR3 bases: TGTGCCAGCAGTTTAGGGACAGGTTGGTCCTACGAGCAGTACTTC. This codes for CASSLGTGWSYEQYF. J is TRBJ2-7 and V is TRBV12-3 or TRBV12-4, with 7 bases identical to TRBD1. V trimming: 1 base; J trimming: 1 base; junction bases outside the gene matches: 4. CDR3 length equals 15 residues.

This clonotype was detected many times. The CDR3 protein is CASKWSDSSTDTQYF. As DNA, the CDR3 is TGCGCCAGCAAGTGGAGCGATTCTAGCACAGATACGCAGTATTTT. The chain employs TRBV5-1 and TRBJ2-3, with D unresolved. The CDR3 runs 15 residues. CDR1 is SGHRS and CDR2 is YFSETQ in the germline V gene. Trimming pared 6 bases from V and 0 bases from J, leaving 14 bases between.

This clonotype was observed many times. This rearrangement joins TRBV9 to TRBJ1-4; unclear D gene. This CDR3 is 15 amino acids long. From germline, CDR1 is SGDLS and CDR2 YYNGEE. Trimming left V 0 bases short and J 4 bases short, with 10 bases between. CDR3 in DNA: TGTGCCAGCAGCGTAGGGCTTAGTGATAATGAAAAACTGTTTTTT. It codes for CASSVGLSDNEKLFF.

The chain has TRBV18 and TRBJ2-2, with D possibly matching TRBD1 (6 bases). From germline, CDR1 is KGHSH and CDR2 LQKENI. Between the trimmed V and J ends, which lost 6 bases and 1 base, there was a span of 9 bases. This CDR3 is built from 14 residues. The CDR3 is CASSTGRNTGELFF. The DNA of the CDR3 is TGTGCCAGCTCCACAGGGAGGAACACCGGGGAGCTGTTTTTT.

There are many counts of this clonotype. CDR3 sequence (DNA): TGTGCCACCAGTGATTTTAAGCTGTCCTATGGCTACACCTTC. Protein product: CATSDFKLSYGYTF. V usage is TRBV24-1 and J usage is TRBJ1-2; D gene unclear. This CDR3 is 14 amino acids long. Looked up from germline, CDR1 is KGHDR and CDR2 is SFDVKD. Trimming took 1 base from V and 4 from J, leaving 9 bases between them.

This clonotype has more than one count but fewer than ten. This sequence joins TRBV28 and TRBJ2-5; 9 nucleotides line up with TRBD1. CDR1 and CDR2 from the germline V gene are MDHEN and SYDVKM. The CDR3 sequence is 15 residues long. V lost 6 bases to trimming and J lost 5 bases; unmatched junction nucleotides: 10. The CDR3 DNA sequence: TGTGCCAGCAGCCGACGACAGGGGGTAGGGGAGACCCAGTACTTC. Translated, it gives CASSRRQGVGETQYF.

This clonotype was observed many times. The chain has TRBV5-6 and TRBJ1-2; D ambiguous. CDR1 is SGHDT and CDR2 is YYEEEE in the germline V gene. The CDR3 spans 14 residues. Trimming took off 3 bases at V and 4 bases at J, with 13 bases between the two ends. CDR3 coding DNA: TGTGCCAGCAGCTCGTTGCAGGAGATCTATGGCTACACCTTC. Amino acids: CASSSLQEIYGYTF. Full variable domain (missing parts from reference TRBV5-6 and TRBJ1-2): DAGVTQSPTHLIKTRGQQVTLRCSPKSGHDTVSWYQQALGQGPQFIFQYYEEEERQRGNFPDRFSGHQFPNYSSELNVNALLLGDSALYLCASSSLQEIYGYTFGSGTRLTVV.

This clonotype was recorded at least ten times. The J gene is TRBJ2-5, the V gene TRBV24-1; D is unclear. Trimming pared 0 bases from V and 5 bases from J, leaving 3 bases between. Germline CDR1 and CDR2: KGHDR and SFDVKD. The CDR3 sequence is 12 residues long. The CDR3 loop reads CATSDLWETQYF. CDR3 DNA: TGTGCCACCAGTGATTTGTGGGAGACCCAGTACTTC.